A selection of T cell receptor beta chains follows, all from one sample in a study of blood T cell repertoires in COVID-19. Repertoires were generated with immunoSEQ multiplex PCR, while TCRdb's copy carries only in-frame clones and drops some. The table shows over 60,000 clones, with roughly nine tenths occurring only once. Specimen: peripheral blood. The receptor source for this set is a woman between 50 and 59 years old with active COVID-19. The CDR3 runs from the conserved cysteine through the conserved F or W. The D gene is left open where the match is weak. Rows give clone size only sometimes, using once, few, many, or a class for an expanded clone.

size,V,D,J,CDR3,DNA
NA,TRBV6-6,TRBD2,TRBJ2-1,CASSPSGVAYNEQFF,TGTGCCAGCAGTCCTAGCGGGGTGGCCTACAATGAGCAGTTCTTC
NA,TRBV1,NA,TRBJ1-5,CTSIAGVEGNQPQHF,TGCACCAGCATTGCCGGGGTTGAGGGCAATCAGCCCCAGCATTTT
NA,TRBV7-8,TRBD1,TRBJ2-1,CASSQDREFEQFF,TGTGCCAGCAGCCAGGACAGGGAGTTTGAGCAGTTCTTC
NA,TRBV19,TRBD1,TRBJ1-2,CASSTPGQGAPGYTF,TGTGCCAGTAGTACCCCGGGACAGGGCGCTCCTGGCTACACCTTC
NA,TRBV29-1,TRBD2,TRBJ2-1,CSVGTGGWVYNEQFF,TGCAGCGTTGGGACGGGAGGTTGGGTGTACAATGAGCAGTTCTTC
NA,TRBV9,TRBD1,TRBJ1-2,CASSTTGGRDYTF,TGTGCCAGCAGCACCACAGGGGGACGCGACTACACCTTC
NA,TRBV3-1/TRBV3-2,NA,TRBJ2-2,CASSQSGELFF,TGTGCCAGCAGCCAATCAGGGGAGCTGTTTTTT
NA,TRBV5-4,TRBD1,TRBJ1-6,CASSFAGGGYNSPLHF,TGTGCCAGCAGCTTTGCAGGGGGCGGCTATAATTCACCCCTCCACTTT
NA,TRBV6-5,NA,TRBJ1-4,CASSSSGEGEKLFF,TGTGCCAGCAGTTCTTCAGGGGAAGGGGAAAAACTGTTTTTT
NA,TRBV6-6,NA,TRBJ2-1,CASRVRESSYNEQFF,TGTGCCAGCAGAGTACGGGAGTCCAGCTACAATGAGCAGTTCTTC
NA,TRBV7-8,NA,TRBJ2-1,CASSLASSYNEQFF,TGTGCCAGCAGCTTAGCGTCGTCCTACAATGAGCAGTTCTTC
NA,TRBV5-1,TRBD2,TRBJ2-5,CASSLLAGEAETQYF,TGCGCCAGCAGCCTACTAGCGGGAGAGGCAGAGACCCAGTACTTC
once,TRBV7-3,TRBD2,TRBJ2-7,CASSPQLAGFGEQYF,TGTGCCAGCAGCCCCCAACTAGCGGGGTTTGGTGAGCAGTACTTC
NA,TRBV11-2,NA,TRBJ2-5,CASSRLLETQYF,TGTGCCAGCAGTCGACTTTTAGAGACCCAGTACTTC
NA,TRBV19,TRBD2,TRBJ2-3,CASSTSGSAQYF,TGTGCCAGTAGCACCAGCGGGAGCGCGCAGTATTTT
NA,TRBV11-3,NA,TRBJ2-1,CASSLQGNNEQFF,TGTGCCAGCAGCTTACAGGGGAACAATGAGCAGTTCTTC
NA,TRBV30,NA,TRBJ1-4,CAWQTGTTNEKLFF,TGTGCCTGGCAAACAGGGACAACTAATGAAAAACTGTTTTTT
NA,TRBV19,TRBD1,TRBJ2-6,CASSSGTGVHSGANVLTF,TGTGCCAGTAGTAGCGGGACAGGGGTCCACTCTGGGGCCAACGTCCTGACTTTC
NA,TRBV6-5,NA,TRBJ2-2,CASSYTASQNTGELFF,TGTGCCAGCAGTTACACCGCGAGTCAGAACACCGGGGAGCTGTTTTTT
NA,TRBV30,TRBD1,TRBJ2-1,CAWVEQGSSYNEQFF,TGTGCCTGGGTTGAACAGGGGAGTTCCTACAATGAGCAGTTCTTC
NA,TRBV5-1,TRBD2,TRBJ2-1,CASTTWGLAGVREQFF,TGCGCCAGCACCACGTGGGGACTAGCGGGAGTAAGAGAGCAGTTCTTC
NA,TRBV7-8,TRBD1,TRBJ2-5,CASSLQGAKQETQYF,TGTGCCAGCAGCTTACAGGGGGCTAAACAAGAGACCCAGTACTTC
NA,TRBV19,NA,TRBJ2-1,CASSIGGDSYNEQFF,TGTGCCAGTAGTATTGGCGGGGACTCCTACAATGAGCAGTTCTTC
NA,TRBV30,NA,TRBJ1-2,CAWSLSFYGYTF,TGTGCCTGGAGCCTGAGTTTCTATGGCTACACCTTC